The rows below give T cell receptor beta chains drawn from one sample of a study of regulatory T cells in long-lasting Graves disease. TCRdb reprocessed the multiplex PCR reads via MiXCR and lists one record per CDR3 protein. The sample has about 520,000 distinct CDR3 sequences, more than 10% seen once. The sample was also reused in another study, on T cells in Graves' hyperthyroidism and ophthalmopathy.

The sample consisted of peripheral blood mononuclear cells (PBMCs), taken at new diagnosis, from a patient treated with antithyroid drugs. The receptor source for this set is a woman in her 30s with Graves disease. Each CDR3 is given with its conserved first and last residue. A D gene is named only where the DNA matches it firmly. Size tells how often a clone was seen (once, few, many) or the class of an expanded clone, and some rows leave it out.

j_call: TRBJ1-2
d_call: TRBD1
clone_size: many
v_call: TRBV5-5
cdr3_aa: CASSLTGQGYYGYTF
cdr3_nt: TGTGCCAGCAGCTTAACCGGACAGGGCTACTATGGCTACACCTTC

j_call: TRBJ2-1
d_call: TRBD2
clone_size: -
v_call: TRBV12-3/TRBV12-4
cdr3_aa: CASSTARDYYNEQFF
cdr3_nt: TGTGCCAGCAGTACGGCCCGGGACTACTACAATGAGCAGTTCTTC

j_call: TRBJ2-5
d_call: -
clone_size: many
v_call: TRBV12-3/TRBV12-4
cdr3_aa: CASRRLHQETQYF
cdr3_nt: TGTGCCAGCAGACGACTACATCAAGAGACCCAGTACTTC

j_call: TRBJ1-1
d_call: -
clone_size: few
v_call: TRBV4-2
cdr3_aa: CASRAKIGLNTEAFF
cdr3_nt: TGTGCCAGCAGAGCCAAGATTGGGCTGAACACTGAAGCTTTCTTT

j_call: TRBJ2-7
d_call: -
clone_size: many
v_call: TRBV10-2
cdr3_aa: CASGTTSAYEQYF
cdr3_nt: TGCGCCAGCGGGACCACGTCGGCCTACGAGCAGTACTTC

j_call: TRBJ1-1
d_call: -
clone_size: many
v_call: TRBV5-5
cdr3_aa: CASSLSTDTEAFF
cdr3_nt: TGTGCCAGCAGCTTATCGACAGACACTGAAGCTTTCTTT

j_call: TRBJ1-1
d_call: TRBD1
clone_size: -
v_call: TRBV20-1
cdr3_aa: CSATDRGNTEAFF
cdr3_nt: TGCAGTGCTACAGACAGGGGAAACACTGAAGCTTTCTTT

j_call: TRBJ1-1
d_call: -
clone_size: few
v_call: TRBV6-2/TRBV6-3
cdr3_aa: CASSEVGGMNTEAFF
cdr3_nt: TGTGCCAGCAGTGAAGTGGGGGGGATGAACACTGAAGCTTTCTTT

j_call: TRBJ2-3
d_call: -
clone_size: many
v_call: TRBV28
cdr3_aa: CASSSVPPSVVADTQYF
cdr3_nt: TGTGCCAGCAGTTCCGTCCCTCCCTCAGTTGTCGCAGATACGCAGTATTTT

j_call: TRBJ2-2
d_call: -
clone_size: many
v_call: TRBV12-3/TRBV12-4
cdr3_aa: CASMIRTDTHFGELFF
cdr3_nt: TGTGCCAGCATGATAAGGACTGATACGCATTTCGGGGAGCTGTTTTTT

j_call: TRBJ2-1
d_call: -
clone_size: many
v_call: TRBV11-3
cdr3_aa: CASSFKPYPGEANEQFF
cdr3_nt: TGTGCCAGCAGCTTTAAGCCCTATCCAGGGGAGGCGAATGAGCAGTTCTTC

j_call: TRBJ1-3
d_call: -
clone_size: many
v_call: TRBV2
cdr3_aa: CASSEEWLFSDLHF
cdr3_nt: TGTGCCAGCAGTGAAGAATGGCTTTTTTCTGATCTTCATTTT

j_call: TRBJ1-1
d_call: -
clone_size: -
v_call: TRBV20-1
cdr3_aa: CSARSVDTEAFF
cdr3_nt: TGCAGTGCTAGAAGCGTGGACACTGAAGCTTTCTTT

j_call: TRBJ1-1
d_call: -
clone_size: -
v_call: TRBV6-1
cdr3_aa: CASSQYTGLDTEVFF
cdr3_nt: TGTGCCAGCAGTCAATACACAGGGTTGGACACTGAAGTTTTCTTT

j_call: TRBJ2-1
d_call: -
clone_size: many
v_call: TRBV11-1
cdr3_aa: CASSPQTSNEQFF
cdr3_nt: TGTGCCAGCAGCCCACAGACTAGCAATGAGCAGTTCTTC

j_call: TRBJ2-3
d_call: -
clone_size: many
v_call: TRBV6-2/TRBV6-3
cdr3_aa: CASSGQQALLDTQYF
cdr3_nt: TGTGCCAGCAGTGGCCAACAGGCCCTCCTGGATACGCAGTATTTT

j_call: TRBJ1-1
d_call: TRBD1
clone_size: many
v_call: TRBV7-2
cdr3_aa: CASSFRQGEAFF
cdr3_nt: TGTGCCAGCAGCTTCCGACAGGGGGAAGCTTTCTTT

j_call: TRBJ1-6
d_call: -
clone_size: once
v_call: TRBV20-1
cdr3_aa: CSARQANSPLHF
cdr3_nt: TGCAGTGCTAGACAGGCGAATTCACCCCTCCACTTT

j_call: TRBJ1-1
d_call: -
clone_size: many
v_call: TRBV20-1
cdr3_aa: CSAPTNTNTEAFF
cdr3_nt: TGCAGTGCCCCGACCAATACGAACACTGAAGCTTTCTTT

j_call: TRBJ2-2
d_call: -
clone_size: once
v_call: TRBV10-3
cdr3_aa: CAISKLFTGLDTGELFF
cdr3_nt: TGTGCCATCAGTAAATTGTTTACAGGGCTAGACACCGGGGAGCTGTTTTTT

j_call: TRBJ1-1
d_call: -
clone_size: -
v_call: TRBV18
cdr3_aa: CASSPPKGKNTEAFF
cdr3_nt: TGTGCCAGCTCACCACCAAAGGGCAAGAACACTGAAGCTTTCTTT

j_call: TRBJ1-2
d_call: TRBD1
clone_size: few
v_call: TRBV28
cdr3_aa: CASSLWDRGHGYTF
cdr3_nt: TGTGCCAGCAGTCTCTGGGACAGGGGGCACGGCTACACCTTC

j_call: TRBJ2-1
d_call: -
clone_size: few
v_call: TRBV6-1
cdr3_aa: CASGPGVGLPWAPNEQFF
cdr3_nt: TGTGCCAGCGGACCCGGGGTGGGGCTCCCCTGGGCCCCCAATGAGCAGTTCTTC

j_call: TRBJ2-1
d_call: -
clone_size: many
v_call: TRBV5-4
cdr3_aa: CASSSLGGADNEQFF
cdr3_nt: TGTGCCAGCAGCTCCCTGGGGGGAGCAGACAATGAGCAGTTCTTC

j_call: TRBJ2-1
d_call: -
clone_size: -
v_call: TRBV12-5
cdr3_aa: CASGFVPGEASRSRGNEQFF
cdr3_nt: TGTGCTAGTGGTTTTGTACCCGGGGAGGCGAGCCGGTCGAGAGGCAATGAGCAGTTCTTC

j_call: TRBJ2-3
d_call: -
clone_size: -
v_call: TRBV13
cdr3_aa: CASSLRGGRDTQYF
cdr3_nt: TGTGCCAGCAGCTTACGTGGGGGCCGGGATACGCAGTATTTT

j_call: TRBJ1-5
d_call: -
clone_size: few
v_call: TRBV4-3
cdr3_aa: CASSQERNQPQHF
cdr3_nt: TGCGCCAGCAGCCAAGAACGGAATCAGCCCCAGCATTTT

j_call: TRBJ1-2
d_call: -
clone_size: -
v_call: TRBV2
cdr3_aa: CASSLGIRDGYTF
cdr3_nt: TGTGCCAGCAGCCTAGGAATTCGGGATGGCTACACCTTC

j_call: TRBJ2-1
d_call: TRBD2
clone_size: few
v_call: TRBV7-9
cdr3_aa: CASSLGGLPHYNEQFF
cdr3_nt: TGTGCCAGCAGCTTAGGGGGACTACCCCACTACAATGAGCAGTTCTTC

j_call: TRBJ2-7
d_call: -
clone_size: many
v_call: TRBV7-2
cdr3_aa: CASSLLGANYEQYF
cdr3_nt: TGTGCCAGCAGCTTATTGGGGGCCAACTACGAGCAGTACTTC

j_call: TRBJ2-1
d_call: -
clone_size: -
v_call: TRBV7-8
cdr3_aa: CASSLRGNNEQFF
cdr3_nt: TGTGCCAGCAGCTTAAGGGGGAACAATGAGCAGTTCTTC

j_call: TRBJ2-5
d_call: -
clone_size: many
v_call: TRBV11-3
cdr3_aa: CASSLVGPRRAHRKTQYF
cdr3_nt: TGTGCCAGCAGCTTAGTGGGGCCGAGGCGGGCCCACAGAAAGACCCAGTACTTC

j_call: TRBJ1-1
d_call: -
clone_size: -
v_call: TRBV25-1
cdr3_aa: CASSDVLGGGGNTEAFF
cdr3_nt: TGTGCCAGCAGTGATGTCCTGGGGGGGGGAGGCAACACTGAAGCTTTCTTT

j_call: TRBJ2-3
d_call: -
clone_size: many
v_call: TRBV28
cdr3_aa: CASSSSSASSSTDTQYF
cdr3_nt: TGTGCCAGCAGTTCCTCCTCTGCTAGTTCGAGCACAGATACGCAGTATTTT

j_call: TRBJ2-5
d_call: -
clone_size: many
v_call: TRBV13
cdr3_aa: CASSSRGEETQYF
cdr3_nt: TGTGCCAGCAGCTCCCGTGGGGAAGAGACCCAGTACTTC

j_call: TRBJ2-7
d_call: -
clone_size: many
v_call: TRBV9
cdr3_aa: CASSVASNSYEQYF
cdr3_nt: TGTGCCAGCAGCGTAGCAAGCAACTCCTACGAGCAGTACTTC

j_call: TRBJ1-2
d_call: -
clone_size: many
v_call: TRBV12-3/TRBV12-4
cdr3_aa: CASSLLLFGADYGYTF
cdr3_nt: TGTGCCAGCAGTTTACTACTTTTCGGGGCTGACTATGGCTACACCTTC

j_call: TRBJ2-7
d_call: -
clone_size: many
v_call: TRBV27
cdr3_aa: CASSLAGPGEQYF
cdr3_nt: TGTGCCAGCAGTTTGGCAGGACCTGGCGAGCAGTACTTC

j_call: TRBJ2-3
d_call: -
clone_size: many
v_call: TRBV4-2
cdr3_aa: CASSQDRDTQYF
cdr3_nt: TGTGCCAGCAGCCAAGATAGGGATACGCAGTATTTT

j_call: TRBJ1-2
d_call: -
clone_size: -
v_call: TRBV28
cdr3_aa: CASKKGFWQEQHGYTF
cdr3_nt: TGTGCCAGCAAGAAGGGGTTTTGGCAGGAGCAACATGGCTACACCTTC

j_call: TRBJ2-7
d_call: TRBD1
clone_size: many
v_call: TRBV29-1
cdr3_aa: CSVGGQGIHEQYF
cdr3_nt: TGCAGCGTTGGGGGACAGGGGATCCACGAGCAGTACTTC